This entry lists 24 T cell receptor beta chains sequenced from one sample in a study of control samples from healthy donors and cancer patients. Assay: immunoSEQ multiplex PCR; the TCRdb copy retains only in-frame clones and omits some. The repertoire has roughly 120,000 clones, around 89% of them found once; the top ten carry around 1.1%. The sample consisted of PBMCs. These receptors all come from a woman aged 45 to 65 with colorectal cancer.

The rearrangement uses TRBV5-1 and TRBJ2-7; possibly TRBD1 for D (6 bases). The CDR3 covers 14 residues. Germline-derived CDR1 and CDR2 are SGHRS and YFSETQ. V lost 2 bases and J 2 bases, leaving 11 bases between the germline ends. The CDR3 sequence: CASSLQGRPYEQYF. The DNA of the CDR3 is TGCGCCAGCAGCTTACAGGGCCGACCCTACGAGCAGTACTTC.

The V and J genes are TRBV28 and TRBJ2-2, with 7 nucleotides matching TRBD2. This CDR3 is built from 12 residues. Germline CDR1 MDHEN, CDR2 SYDVKM. Losses at the gene ends were 5 bases for V and 6 bases for J; bases not matched to a gene: 0. CDR3 amino acids: CASSGRAGELFF. The DNA for the CDR3 is TGTGCCAGCAGTGGGAGGGCCGGGGAGCTGTTTTTT.

This chain uses TRBV6-5 with TRBJ1-5; D not resolved. With 7 bases removed from V and 1 base from J, the gap between germline ends came to 8 bases. Germline CDR1 MNHEY, CDR2 SVGAGI. This CDR3 region has 13 residues. The CDR3 here is CASTSQSNQPQHF. In DNA, the CDR3 is TGTGCCAGCACCTCCCAGAGCAATCAGCCCCAGCATTTT.

This clone was recorded a few times. The chain uses TRBV9 and TRBJ2-1; D not resolved. Looked up from germline, CDR1 is SGDLS and CDR2 is YYNGEE. The CDR3 runs 15 residues. Trimming left V 1 base short and J 5 bases short, with 13 bases between. The chain's CDR3 is CASSVNRQSNNEQFF. In nucleotides, the CDR3 is TGTGCCAGCAGCGTAAATAGACAATCGAACAATGAGCAGTTCTTC. Supplemented by reference TRBV9 and TRBJ2-1, the full variable domain reads DSGVTQTPKHLITATGQRVTLRCSPRSGDLSVYWYQQSLDQGLQFLIQYYNGEERAKGNILERFSAQQFPDLHSELNLSSLELGDSALYFCASSVNRQSNNEQFFGPGTRLTVL.

The V and J genes are TRBV6-4 and TRBJ2-6; TRBD1 is a possible D gene (6 bases). The CDR3 is made up of 13 amino acids. With 9 bases removed from V and 0 bases from J, the gap between germline ends came to 6 bases. Germline V gives CDR1 MRHNA, CDR2 SNTAGT. CDR3 coding DNA: TGTGCCAGAGGGGGCTCTGGGGCCAACGTCCTGACTTTC. Protein product: CARGGSGANVLTF.

CDR3 in amino acids: CAISGGSPGVTEAFF. DNA for the CDR3: TGTGCCATCAGTGGTGGGTCCCCAGGCGTCACTGAAGCTTTCTTT. The J gene is TRBJ1-1, the V gene TRBV10-3, with D unclear. CDR1 and CDR2 (germline): ENHRY, SYGVKD. This CDR3 contains 15 residues. Trimming cost V 4 bases and J 4 bases, with 16 bases left between them.

Points on this clone: Within the sample, other DNA sequences also encode this same CDR3. The chain carries TRBV6-1 and TRBJ2-3; D remains unclear. Germline V gives CDR1 MNHNS, CDR2 SASEGT. The CDR3 covers 13 residues. Trimming pared 2 bases from V and 3 bases from J, leaving 6 bases between. For the CDR3, the DNA is TGTGCCAGCAGTGAAAGTGGGACAGATACGCAGTATTTT. Its translation is CASSESGTDTQYF.

This chain joins TRBV5-6 and TRBJ2-2; the D is unclear. V was clipped by 1 base and J by 8 bases, with 9 bases between them. The CDR3 extends over 13 amino acids. Germline V gives CDR1 SGHDT, CDR2 YYEEEE. For the CDR3, the DNA is TGTGCCAGCAGCTTGCCTTTTGGTGGGGAGCTGTTTTTT. Translated, it gives CASSLPFGGELFF.

The V gene is TRBV5-1, the J gene TRBJ1-2, with a weak D call TRBD1 (5 bases). The CDR3 is 16 amino acids. V was clipped by 0 bases and J by 0 bases, with 12 bases between them. Germline V gene sequence: CDR1 SGHRS, CDR2 YFSETQ. CDR3 DNA sequence: TGCGCCAGCAGCTTGGTTGGGGCCGCCGCTAACTATGGCTACACCTTC. This encodes CASSLVGAAANYGYTF.

The V call is TRBV9, the J call TRBJ2-2; D unclear. The V gene lost 4 bases and the J gene lost 2 bases, with 6 bases spanning the gap. Germline assignment: CDR1 SGDLS and CDR2 YYNGEE. The CDR3 is 13 amino acids. CDR3 sequence (DNA): TGTGCCAGCAGCTCTCAAAACACCGGGGAGCTGTTTTTT. Residues: CASSSQNTGELFF.

The rearrangement uses TRBV24-1 and TRBJ2-3, with D perhaps matching TRBD1 (6 bases). Trimming took off 7 bases at V and 3 bases at J, with 10 bases between the two ends. Germline CDR1 is KGHDR and CDR2 is SFDVKD. The CDR3 sequence is 13 residues long. Here the CDR3 DNA reads TGTGCCACCAGAGCAGGGGCAACAGATACGCAGTATTTT. Protein sequence: CATRAGATDTQYF.

The J gene is TRBJ2-1, the V gene TRBV28; possibly TRBD2 for D (5 bases). V lost 6 bases to trimming and J lost 5 bases, with 11 bases between them. CDR1 MDHEN and CDR2 SYDVKM come from the germline V gene. The CDR3 contains 13 residues. The CDR3 DNA sequence: TGTGCCAGCAGCCCGGGAATGAACAATGAGCAGTTCTTC. This translates into CASSPGMNNEQFF.

This clone was picked up one time. The CDR3 spells CASSEPVEQYF. DNA for the CDR3: TGTGCCAGCAGTGAACCGGTCGAGCAGTACTTC. The V call is TRBV6-1, the J call TRBJ2-7; the D is unclear. The V gene lost 2 bases and the J gene lost 6 bases, with 5 bases spanning the gap. The germline V gene encodes CDR1 MNHNS and CDR2 SASEGT. This CDR3 has 11 residues.

The chain joins TRBV19 to TRBJ2-5; 10 bases line up with TRBD2. Germline CDR1 reads LNHDA; CDR2 reads SQIVND (reference sequence). V shed 3 bases and J 5 bases; nucleotides not matched to a gene: 6. The CDR3 has 15 residues. CDR3 nucleotides: TGTGCCAGTAGTATCCAGCGGGGGGGCCTGGAGACCCAGTACTTC. Residues: CASSIQRGGLETQYF.

The chain carries TRBV30 and TRBJ1-2; D is ambiguous. The ends were cut back, 0 bases at V and 2 bases at J, with 10 bases in the middle. The germline CDR1 and CDR2 sequences are GTSNPN and SVGIG (reference sequence). The CDR3 is made up of 14 amino acids. In DNA, the CDR3 is TGTGCCTGGAGTGTACGCAGGAAAAACTATGGCTACACCTTC. This gives the protein CAWSVRRKNYGYTF.

This chain links TRBV2 with TRBJ2-6, with 10 bases matching TRBD1. Germline trimming cut 6 bases from V and 0 bases from J; bases unmatched to any gene: 5. Germline V gene sequence: CDR1 SNHLY, CDR2 FYNNEI. This CDR3 is built from 17 residues. The CDR3 bases are TGTGCCAGCAGGGACAGGGGGATAAGCTCTGGGGCCAACGTCCTGACTTTC. Residues: CASRDRGISSGANVLTF.

This clone was seen a single time. The chain recombines TRBV14 with TRBJ2-1, with D maybe TRBD2 (6 bases). Trimming took off 0 bases at V and 4 bases at J, with 13 bases between the two ends. This CDR3 region has 16 residues. In germline, CDR1 is SGHDN, CDR2 FVKESK. The DNA of the CDR3 is TGTGCCAGCAGCCAAGAGGGACTCACGACATACAATGAGCAGTTCTTC. Translated, it gives CASSQEGLTTYNEQFF. The full variable domain, completed using reference TRBV14 and TRBJ2-1, is EAGVTQFPSHSVIEKGQTVTLRCDPISGHDNLYWYRRVMGKEIKFLLHFVKESKQDESGMPNNRFLAERTGGTYSTLKVQPAELEDSGVYFCASSQEGLTTYNEQFFGPGTRLTVL.

V usage is TRBV14 and J usage is TRBJ2-3; TRBD1 agrees at 11 bases. With V trimmed by 3 bases and J by 5 bases, 10 bases remained unmatched. The CDR3 sequence is 17 residues long. Germline loops: CDR1 SGHDN, CDR2 FVKESK. DNA for the CDR3: TGTGCCAGCAGCCAGCCCTTAGGACAGGGGGCTGGAGATACGCAGTATTTT. This sequence encodes CASSQPLGQGAGDTQYF. The full variable domain, its missing parts supplied by reference TRBV14 and TRBJ2-3, is EAGVTQFPSHSVIEKGQTVTLRCDPISGHDNLYWYRRVMGKEIKFLLHFVKESKQDESGMPNNRFLAERTGGTYSTLKVQPAELEDSGVYFCASSQPLGQGAGDTQYFGPGTRLTVL.

V and J are TRBV5-4 and TRBJ2-7, with D possibly matching TRBD1 (5 bases). The germline V and J ends were trimmed by 1 base and 3 bases, with 11 bases remaining between them. The CDR3 runs 14 residues. In germline, CDR1 is SGHNT, CDR2 YYREEE (reference sequence). CDR3 in amino acids: CASSLQGTNYEQYF. In nucleotides, the CDR3 is TGTGCCAGCAGCTTGCAGGGCACCAACTACGAGCAGTACTTC.

The rearrangement uses TRBV2 and TRBJ2-1; no firm D call. Germline V CDR1 and CDR2: SNHLY, FYNNEI. The CDR3 contains 14 residues. Trimming left V 3 bases short and J 8 bases short, with 14 bases between. The CDR3 nucleotides read TGTGCCAGCAGTGAGCAAATGGTTCTCGATGAGCAGTTCTTC. Translating gives CASSEQMVLDEQFF.

This clone was recorded a few times. V usage is TRBV27 and J usage is TRBJ2-1; 7 positions agree with TRBD2. The germline V gene encodes CDR1 MNHEY and CDR2 SMNVEV (reference sequence). There are 18 residues in the CDR3. With 2 bases clipped from V and 7 bases from J, the junction kept 17 bases outside the gene matches. CDR3 region: CASSLKFVGGRAGNEQFF. DNA for the CDR3: TGTGCCAGCAGTTTAAAATTCGTTGGGGGGAGGGCGGGTAATGAGCAGTTCTTC.

This sequence joins TRBV5-1 and TRBJ2-3; no firm D call. Per the germline V gene, CDR1 is SGHRS and CDR2 is YFSETQ. The V end was cut by 3 bases, the J end by 3 bases, with 20 bases between. The CDR3 has 17 amino acids. This CDR3 reads CASSSQALGPTTDTQYF. The CDR3 nucleotides read TGCGCCAGCAGCTCCCAGGCCCTAGGACCCACGACAGATACGCAGTATTTT.

This chain links TRBV28 with TRBJ1-1; tentative D call: TRBD1 (6 bases). Between the trimmed V and J ends, which lost 7 bases and 5 bases, there was a span of 14 bases. The length of the CDR3 is 13 residues. CDR1 and CDR2 (germline): MDHEN, SYDVKM. The CDR3 loop is CASNPRTVTEAFF. The CDR3 DNA reads TGTGCCAGCAACCCCAGGACAGTAACTGAAGCTTTCTTT.

Comments on this clone: This is likely a read error, given that the CDR3 carries no conserved phenylalanine or tryptophan at its end. It is unclear where the CDR3 begins or ends on the DNA, so no DNA is shown, and the CDR3 is as TCRdb lists it. V usage is TRBV20-1 and J usage is TRBJ1-2. The CDR3 is 9 amino acids long, termini counted. CDR1 is DFQATT and CDR2 is SNEGSKA in the germline V gene (reference sequence). The CDR3 region is CSARVYGGR.